This T cell receptor (beta chain) originates from a study of T cell responses to AZD1222 COVID-19 vaccine. Overall study findings and caveats: The sample set comprised mostly white British donors with more females, and clonal diversity was possibly underestimated. Spike regions recognized by vaccine-associated CD4 TCRs spanned the protein, led by 160-218 and 743-854. The breadth and depth of Spike-specific TCRs increased once two AZD1222 doses had been given.

With respect to this clone: No antigen is known for it.

Sequenced by immunoSEQ multiplex PCR; TCRdb stores in-frame clones only, minus some. The sample has about 84,000 clones; approximately 85% are singletons. This CDR3 is built from 13 residues. V was cut by 0 bases and J by 4 bases, with 9 bases left in between. The germline V gene has CDR1 GTSNPN and CDR2 SVGIG (reference sequence). The specimen was peripheral blood, collected 28 days after the second AZD1222 dose. The J gene is TRBJ1-1, the V gene TRBV30; D unresolved. The sequence came from an adult who received the AZD1222 COVID-19 vaccine. Written as DNA, the CDR3 is TGTGCCTGGAGTGTACGATTGGGCACTGAAGCTTTCTTT. The encoded protein is CAWSVRLGTEAFF. The complete variable domain, with remaining parts taken from reference TRBV30 and TRBJ1-1, reads SQTIHQWPATLVQPVGSPLSLECTVEGTSNPNLYWYRQAAGRGLQLLFYSVGIGQISSEVPQNLSASRPQDRQFILSSKKLLLSDSGFYLCAWSVRLGTEAFFGQGTRLTVV.